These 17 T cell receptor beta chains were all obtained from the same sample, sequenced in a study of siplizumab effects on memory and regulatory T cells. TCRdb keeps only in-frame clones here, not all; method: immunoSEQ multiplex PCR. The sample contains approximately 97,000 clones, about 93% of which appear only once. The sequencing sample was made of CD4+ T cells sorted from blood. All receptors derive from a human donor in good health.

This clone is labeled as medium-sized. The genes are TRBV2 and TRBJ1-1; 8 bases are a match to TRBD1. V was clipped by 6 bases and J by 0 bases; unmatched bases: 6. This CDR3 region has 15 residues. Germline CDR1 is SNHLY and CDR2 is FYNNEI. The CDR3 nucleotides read TGTGCCAGCAGAGACAGGGGATATATGAACACTGAAGCTTTCTTT. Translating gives CASRDRGYMNTEAFF.

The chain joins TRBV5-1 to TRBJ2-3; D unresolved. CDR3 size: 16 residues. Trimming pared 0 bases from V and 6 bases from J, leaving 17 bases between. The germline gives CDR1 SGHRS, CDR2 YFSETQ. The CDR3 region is CASSLGGQPFADTQYF. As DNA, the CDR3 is TGCGCCAGCAGCTTGGGCGGCCAACCCTTCGCGGATACGCAGTATTTT.

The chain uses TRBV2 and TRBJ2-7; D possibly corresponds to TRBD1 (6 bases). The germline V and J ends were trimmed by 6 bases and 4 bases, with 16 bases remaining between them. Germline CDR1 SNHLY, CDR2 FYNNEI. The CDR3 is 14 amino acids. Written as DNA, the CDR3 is TGTGCCAGCAGGATACAGGGTGTGGGGTACGAGCAGTACTTC. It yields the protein CASRIQGVGYEQYF.

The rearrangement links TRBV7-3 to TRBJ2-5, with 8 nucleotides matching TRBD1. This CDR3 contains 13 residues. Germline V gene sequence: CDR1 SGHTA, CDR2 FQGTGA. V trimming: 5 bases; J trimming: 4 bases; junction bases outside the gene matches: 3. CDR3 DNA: TGTGCCAGCAGCGCCGACAGGGGAGAGACCCAGTACTTC. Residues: CASSADRGETQYF.

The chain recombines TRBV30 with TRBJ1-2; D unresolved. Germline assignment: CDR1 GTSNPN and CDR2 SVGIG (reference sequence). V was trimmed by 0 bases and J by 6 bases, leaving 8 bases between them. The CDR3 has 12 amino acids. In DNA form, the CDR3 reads TGTGCCTGGAGTGTACCCCCCGATGGCTACACCTTC. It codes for CAWSVPPDGYTF.

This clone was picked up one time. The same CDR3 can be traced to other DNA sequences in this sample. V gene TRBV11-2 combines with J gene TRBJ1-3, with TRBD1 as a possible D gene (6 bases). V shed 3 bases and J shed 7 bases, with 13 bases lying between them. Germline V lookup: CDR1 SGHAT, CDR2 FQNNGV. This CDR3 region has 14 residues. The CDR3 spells CASSLNRARNTIYF. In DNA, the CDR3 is TGTGCCAGCAGCTTGAACAGGGCGCGGAACACCATATATTTT.

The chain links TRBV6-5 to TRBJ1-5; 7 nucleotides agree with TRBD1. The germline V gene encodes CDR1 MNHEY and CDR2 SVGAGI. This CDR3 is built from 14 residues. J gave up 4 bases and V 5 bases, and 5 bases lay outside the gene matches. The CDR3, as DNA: TGTGCCAGCAGTACGGACAGGTTGAATCAGCCCCAGCATTTT. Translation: CASSTDRLNQPQHF.

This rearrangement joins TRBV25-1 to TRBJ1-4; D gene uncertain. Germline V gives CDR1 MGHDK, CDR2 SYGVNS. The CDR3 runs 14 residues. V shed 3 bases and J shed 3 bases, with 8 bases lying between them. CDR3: CASSDPISNEKLFF. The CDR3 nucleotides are TGTGCCAGCAGTGACCCCATTTCTAATGAAAAACTGTTTTTT.

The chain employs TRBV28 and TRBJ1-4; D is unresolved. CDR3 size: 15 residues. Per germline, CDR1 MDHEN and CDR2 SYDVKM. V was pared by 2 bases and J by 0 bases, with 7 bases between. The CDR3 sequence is CASSLRLATNEKLFF. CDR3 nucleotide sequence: TGTGCCAGCAGTTTACGGCTTGCAACTAATGAAAAACTGTTTTTT.

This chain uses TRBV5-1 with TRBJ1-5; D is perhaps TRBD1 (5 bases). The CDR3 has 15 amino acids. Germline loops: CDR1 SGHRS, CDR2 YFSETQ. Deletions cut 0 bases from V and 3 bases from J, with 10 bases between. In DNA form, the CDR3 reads TGCGCCAGCAGCTTGGTCGGGGGGAACAATCAGCCCCAGCATTTT. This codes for CASSLVGGNNQPQHF. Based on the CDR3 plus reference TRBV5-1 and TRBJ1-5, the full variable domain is KAGVTQTPRYLIKTRGQQVTLSCSPISGHRSVSWYQQTPGQGLQFLFEYFSETQRNKGNFPGRFSGRQFSNSRSEMNVSTLELGDSALYLCASSLVGGNNQPQHFGDGTRLSIL.

CDR3: CASSGTTWGVREQYF. The CDR3 bases are TGTGCCAGCAGTGGCACGACCTGGGGCGTGCGCGAGCAGTACTTC. The chain joins TRBV6-1 to TRBJ2-7, with D maybe TRBD1 (5 bases). The CDR3 spans 15 residues. CDR1 MNHNS and CDR2 SASEGT come from the germline V gene. The V gene lost 4 bases and the J gene lost 6 bases, with 19 bases spanning the gap.

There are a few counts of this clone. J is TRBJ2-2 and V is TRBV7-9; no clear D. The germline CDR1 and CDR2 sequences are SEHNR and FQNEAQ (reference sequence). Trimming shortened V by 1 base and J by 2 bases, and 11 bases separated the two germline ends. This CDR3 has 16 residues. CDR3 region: CASSLGKGPNTGELFF. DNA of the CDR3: TGTGCCAGCAGCTTAGGAAAGGGCCCCAACACCGGGGAGCTGTTTTTT.

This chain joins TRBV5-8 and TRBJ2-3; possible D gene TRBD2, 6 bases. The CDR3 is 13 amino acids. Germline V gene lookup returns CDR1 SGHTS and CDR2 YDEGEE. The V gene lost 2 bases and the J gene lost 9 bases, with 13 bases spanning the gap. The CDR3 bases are TGTGCCAGCAGCTTCGATTCGGGGGAGACGCAGTATTTT. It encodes CASSFDSGETQYF.

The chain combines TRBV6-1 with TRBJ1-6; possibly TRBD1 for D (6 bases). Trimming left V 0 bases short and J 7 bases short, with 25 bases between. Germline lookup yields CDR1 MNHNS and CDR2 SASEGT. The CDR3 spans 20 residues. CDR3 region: CASSEAWGGLRRTGNSPLHF. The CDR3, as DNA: TGTGCCAGCAGTGAAGCCTGGGGGGGGCTCCGGAGGACGGGGAATTCACCCCTCCACTTT.

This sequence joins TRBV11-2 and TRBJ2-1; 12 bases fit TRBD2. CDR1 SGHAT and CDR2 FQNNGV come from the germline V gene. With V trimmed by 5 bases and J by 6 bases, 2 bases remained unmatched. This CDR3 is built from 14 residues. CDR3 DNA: TGTGCCAGCAGCCCTAGCGGGAGGGTCAATGAGCAGTTCTTC. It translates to CASSPSGRVNEQFF.

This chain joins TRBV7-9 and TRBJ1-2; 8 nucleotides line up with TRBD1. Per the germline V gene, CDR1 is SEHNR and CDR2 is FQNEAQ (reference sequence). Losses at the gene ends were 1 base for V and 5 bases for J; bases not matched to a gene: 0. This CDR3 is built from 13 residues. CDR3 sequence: CASSLGTGYGYTF. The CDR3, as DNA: TGTGCCAGCAGCTTAGGGACAGGGTATGGCTACACCTTC.

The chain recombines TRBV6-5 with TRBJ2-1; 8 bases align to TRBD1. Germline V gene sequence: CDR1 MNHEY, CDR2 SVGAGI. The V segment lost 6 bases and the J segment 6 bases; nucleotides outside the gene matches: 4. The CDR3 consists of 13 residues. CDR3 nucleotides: TGTGCCAGCAGACGACAGGGGATCAATGAGCAGTTCTTC. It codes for CASRRQGINEQFF.